Reported below is one T cell receptor beta chain. This sample was included in a study of T cell responses to AZD1222 COVID-19 vaccine. Profiling relied on immunoSEQ multiplex PCR, and the TCRdb table lists in-frame clones only, not all of them. The sample holds tens of thousands of clones; 89% are singletons and the top ten take about 9.6%. The CDR3 is 14 residues long. Looked up from germline, CDR1 is KGHDR and CDR2 is SFDVKD. Deletions cut 3 bases from V and 5 bases from J, with 10 bases between. The clonotype was recovered from an adult who received the AZD1222 COVID-19 vaccine. The sequences come from peripheral blood, collected 28 days after the second AZD1222 dose. The chain carries TRBV24-1 and TRBJ2-1, with a possible D match to TRBD1 (6 bases). The CDR3 sequence is CATSDPPGDNEQFF. The CDR3 nucleotides are TGTGCCACCAGTGATCCCCCAGGGGACAATGAGCAGTTCTTC.